This T cell receptor beta chain appears in the sequencing data of a study of shared clonotypes between healthy human individuals. On the study more broadly: Contributing individuals were a couple of females and a few males aged 18 to 49. Study results and caveats: Among donors, clonotype sharing was expected to be affected by sequencing depth.

The CDR3 length is 16 residues. V was clipped by 3 bases and J by 5 bases, with 19 bases between them. From germline, CDR1 is SEHNR and CDR2 FQNEAQ (reference sequence). Note on this clone: Its specificity is unknown.

Naive CD8 populations comprised CD45RO-negative cells positively selected for CCR7, excluding terminally differentiated effector memory CD45RA+ cells. Generated by immunoSEQ multiplex PCR, the TCRdb table keeps only in-frame clones and is missing some. The table shows approximately 840,000 clones, with 96% occurring only once. This receptor was identified in a man aged 25 to 40 in good health. The rearrangement links TRBV7-9 to TRBJ2-5, with a weak D call TRBD1 (6 bases). Specimen: naive CD8+ T cells sorted from blood. CDR3 in DNA: TGTGCCAGCAGCTTTTTTCTCCAGGGGATGGTGGAGACCCAGTACTTC. It specifies CASSFFLQGMVETQYF. Variable domain in full (rest from reference TRBV7-9 and TRBJ2-5): DTGVSQNPRHKITKRGQNVTFRCDPISEHNRLYWYRQTLGQGPEFLTYFQNEAQLEKSRLLSDRFSAERPKGSFSTLEIQRTEQGDSAMYLCASSFFLQGMVETQYFGPGTRLLVL.